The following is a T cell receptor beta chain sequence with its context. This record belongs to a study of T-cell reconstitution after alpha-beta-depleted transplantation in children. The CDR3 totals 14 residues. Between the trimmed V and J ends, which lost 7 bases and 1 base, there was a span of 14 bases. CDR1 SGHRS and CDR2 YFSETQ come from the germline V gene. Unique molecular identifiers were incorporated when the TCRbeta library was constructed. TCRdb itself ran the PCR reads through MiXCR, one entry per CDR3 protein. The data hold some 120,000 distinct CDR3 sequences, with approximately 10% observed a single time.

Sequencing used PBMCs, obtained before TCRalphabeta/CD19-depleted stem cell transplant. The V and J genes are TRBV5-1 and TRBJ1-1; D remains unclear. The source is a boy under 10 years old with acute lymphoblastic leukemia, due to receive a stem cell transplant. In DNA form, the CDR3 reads TGCGCCAGCTTCGACGGGGTGAGGAACACTGAAGCTTTCTTT. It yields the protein CASFDGVRNTEAFF.